This record looks at one T cell receptor (beta chain) sequence and its context. Its target is unknown. Repertoires were generated with immunoSEQ multiplex PCR, while TCRdb's copy carries only in-frame clones and drops some. The data hold some 70,000 clones, with 80% observed a single time. This sample is part of a study of OX40 agonist ivuxolimab in advanced cancers. About the research overall: Melanoma, hepatocellular carcinoma, head and neck or renal cell cancer occurred in dose-escalation patients.

Study-level results: Some of the lowest clonal expansion was seen in partial responders at 0.1-3.0 mg/kg. Among T cells, CD8+ cells averaged more expanded clones than CD4+ cells.

Germline V gives CDR1 MGHRA, CDR2 YSYEKL. V dropped 4 bases and J dropped 2 bases, with 9 bases sitting between them. The CDR3 extends over 14 amino acids. Blood samples were obtained at baseline, cycle 4 day 1, and cycle 7 day 1. The chain employs TRBV4-1 and TRBJ1-3; no clear D. The source material was CD4+ or CD8+ T cells sorted from blood, sampled in a trial of the OX40 agonist ivuxolimab. This receptor was obtained from an adult with an advanced solid tumor such as melanoma, head and neck, liver or kidney cancer. CDR3 sequence (DNA): TGCGCCAGCAGCCTCAGCGGTACTGGAAACACCATATATTTT. It specifies CASSLSGTGNTIYF.